This TCR beta chain was profiled in a study of T-cell reconstitution after alpha-beta-depleted transplantation in children. Only a few counts were recorded for this clonotype. Its cognate antigen is unknown. The trim removed 6 bases at V and 2 bases at J, leaving 3 bases unmatched. The germline V gene has CDR1 DFQATT and CDR2 SNEGSKA (reference sequence). There are 13 residues in the CDR3. For TCRbeta, the library was prepared with unique molecular identifiers. Using its own MiXCR run on the PCR reads, TCRdb lists one record per CDR3 protein. Here the sample spans about 590,000 distinct CDR3 sequences, 10% to 15% being singletons. Study-level results: It was newly produced T cells that mostly accounted for T-cell counts and diversity one year after transplant. Several hundred expanded graft clones reportedly were the source of alpha-beta T cells about two months after transplant. The high TCRbeta diversity at day 60 in some patients came from surviving recipient T cells and thymic progenitors.

The material sequenced was PBMCs, mostly from graft donor cells, taken 360 days after TCRalphabeta/CD19-depleted stem cell transplant. This clonotype was sampled from a male patient aged 10 to 17 who had a stem cell transplant for acute myeloid leukemia, so the T cells may come from the graft donor. The chain carries TRBV20-1 and TRBJ1-2, with 10 bases fitting TRBD1. The CDR3 loop reads CSAGGQGNYGYTF. In DNA form, the CDR3 reads TGCAGTGCCGGGGGACAGGGGAACTATGGCTACACCTTC.